Detailed here is one T cell receptor (beta chain). Its antigen is as yet unknown. The data derive from a study of CD8 T cells in Susac syndrome. Findings and limits, study-wide: Susac-specific public clones were found in total CD8+ and CD8+ TEMRA repertoires, numbering under 20 and five, respectively.

This CDR3 has 14 amino acids. Germline CDR1 and CDR2: SGHVS and FNYEAQ. V was pared by 4 bases and J by 5 bases, with 2 bases of the junction left unmatched. Reverse transcription of roughly 0.5 to 1 ug RNA used random hexamers. The TCR beta CDR3 was amplified by immunoSEQ multiplex PCR across 54 Vbeta, 13 Jbeta. TCRdb ran MiXCR on the immunoSEQ multiplex PCR reads and lists one entry per CDR3 protein. The profile shows about 110,000 distinct CDR3 sequences, 94% of them singletons. The sample taken for sequencing was CD8+ T cells from PBMCs. The rearrangement links TRBV7-6 to TRBJ2-5, with 12 bases aligning to TRBD2. This receptor was taken from a human donor with Susac syndrome. In DNA, the CDR3 is TGTGCCAGCAGCTCCCTAGCGGGGGGGGAGACCCAGTACTTC. Translation: CASSSLAGGETQYF.